These T cell receptor beta chains were read from a single sample in a study of T cell responses to AZD1222 COVID-19 vaccine. The method was immunoSEQ multiplex PCR; TCRdb's version includes in-frame clones alone and lacks a portion of them. The sample yields 110,000 to 150,000 clones, about 92% seen once. Source: peripheral blood, taken after recovery from COVID-19. The origin of the receptors is an adult who had recovered from COVID-19. Both conserved end residues are part of each CDR3. Fields, in order: clone size, V gene, D gene, J gene, CDR3 DNA, CDR3 protein. D genes are given only for firm matches. Not every row has a clone size; where given, it reads once, few, many or a size class.

abundance: .
v_gene: TRBV20-1
d_gene: .
j_gene: TRBJ2-7
CDR3nt: TGCAGTGCTCCCGACGGGTACGAGCAGTACTTC
CDR3aa: CSAPDGYEQYF

abundance: .
v_gene: TRBV19
d_gene: .
j_gene: TRBJ2-3
CDR3nt: TGTGCCAGTAGTACTCTGACAGCCACAGATACGCAGTATTTT
CDR3aa: CASSTLTATDTQYF

abundance: once
v_gene: TRBV7-8
d_gene: .
j_gene: TRBJ2-3
CDR3nt: TGTGCCAGCAGCTTAGAAAATCCCGGGGATACGCAGTATTTT
CDR3aa: CASSLENPGDTQYF

abundance: .
v_gene: TRBV29-1
d_gene: TRBD1
j_gene: TRBJ1-2
CDR3nt: TGCAGCGCCGGAGACAGGGGAATTACGCGTGGCTACACCTTC
CDR3aa: CSAGDRGITRGYTF

abundance: .
v_gene: TRBV27
d_gene: TRBD2
j_gene: TRBJ2-7
CDR3nt: TGTGCCAGCACCCGACTAGCGGGGGGATACGAGCAGTACTTC
CDR3aa: CASTRLAGGYEQYF

abundance: .
v_gene: TRBV6-5
d_gene: TRBD1
j_gene: TRBJ2-5
CDR3nt: TGTGCCAGCAGTCCCGGACAGGTCCAAGAGACCCAGTACTTC
CDR3aa: CASSPGQVQETQYF

abundance: .
v_gene: TRBV11-2
d_gene: TRBD2
j_gene: TRBJ2-7
CDR3nt: TGTGCCAGCAGCTTTGGGAGCGGGAGTTGGTACGAGCAGTACTTC
CDR3aa: CASSFGSGSWYEQYF

abundance: .
v_gene: TRBV29-1
d_gene: TRBD1
j_gene: TRBJ2-3
CDR3nt: TGCAGCGTTGGAAGGTACCCTGGCGAGACAGGGTCCAGCACAGATACGCAGTATTTT
CDR3aa: CSVGRYPGETGSSTDTQYF

abundance: few
v_gene: TRBV27
d_gene: TRBD1
j_gene: TRBJ1-5
CDR3nt: TGTGCCAGCAGTTCCGCGGGGAGAGGGGGCTTCAATCAGCCCCAGCATTTT
CDR3aa: CASSSAGRGGFNQPQHF

abundance: .
v_gene: TRBV5-1
d_gene: TRBD2
j_gene: TRBJ2-2
CDR3nt: TGCGCCAGCACCCTAAGCGGGGGCACCGGGGAGCTGTTTTTT
CDR3aa: CASTLSGGTGELFF

abundance: .
v_gene: TRBV7-8
d_gene: TRBD1
j_gene: TRBJ2-7
CDR3nt: TGTGCCAGCAGCTTAGCAGGACAGGGCATCGGGGAGCAGTACTTC
CDR3aa: CASSLAGQGIGEQYF

abundance: once
v_gene: TRBV7-3
d_gene: .
j_gene: TRBJ1-2
CDR3nt: TGTGCCAGCAGCTTAAATGGAGGGGAAAACTATGGCTACACCTTC
CDR3aa: CASSLNGGENYGYTF

abundance: .
v_gene: TRBV5-5
d_gene: TRBD1
j_gene: TRBJ1-2
CDR3nt: TGTGCCAGCTGGACAGGGATGGGGTATGGCTACACCTTC
CDR3aa: CASWTGMGYGYTF

abundance: .
v_gene: TRBV19
d_gene: .
j_gene: TRBJ1-5
CDR3nt: TGTGCCAGTAGTGCCGGGATCGGGTTAAATCAGCCCCAGCATTTT
CDR3aa: CASSAGIGLNQPQHF

abundance: .
v_gene: TRBV18
d_gene: TRBD1
j_gene: TRBJ1-5
CDR3nt: TGTGCCAGCTCACCAGGGACAGGGAGCTTCAGTCAGCCCCAGCATTTT
CDR3aa: CASSPGTGSFSQPQHF

abundance: .
v_gene: TRBV5-1
d_gene: .
j_gene: TRBJ2-2
CDR3nt: TGCGCCAGCACCTCGGTTGGGGCGGGGCCGAACACCGGGGAGCTGTTTTTT
CDR3aa: CASTSVGAGPNTGELFF

abundance: .
v_gene: TRBV7-3
d_gene: .
j_gene: TRBJ2-1
CDR3nt: TGTGCCAGCAGCCGGGGTGGGTACAATGAGCAGTTCTTC
CDR3aa: CASSRGGYNEQFF

abundance: .
v_gene: TRBV25-1
d_gene: .
j_gene: TRBJ2-5
CDR3nt: TGTGCCAGCAGTGAAGGTCGGGTAACAGACAGGCCGTCGGAGACCCAGTACTTC
CDR3aa: CASSEGRVTDRPSETQYF

abundance: .
v_gene: TRBV5-5
d_gene: .
j_gene: TRBJ1-2
CDR3nt: TGTGCCAGCAGCTTGGCCAGGGACCCGAGGGCGGAGGGCTACACCTTC
CDR3aa: CASSLARDPRAEGYTF

abundance: .
v_gene: TRBV14
d_gene: .
j_gene: TRBJ1-1
CDR3nt: TGTGCCAGCAGCCAAAGGGCTGGGAACACTGAAGCTTTCTTT
CDR3aa: CASSQRAGNTEAFF

abundance: .
v_gene: TRBV27
d_gene: TRBD1
j_gene: TRBJ2-3
CDR3nt: TGTGCCAGCTTCTCGACAGGGGGCACAGATACGCAGTATTTT
CDR3aa: CASFSTGGTDTQYF

abundance: .
v_gene: TRBV4-1
d_gene: .
j_gene: TRBJ1-4
CDR3nt: TGCGCCAGCAGCCAAGGGGAAGGGGCGAATGAAAAACTGTTTTTT
CDR3aa: CASSQGEGANEKLFF

abundance: .
v_gene: TRBV19
d_gene: .
j_gene: TRBJ1-5
CDR3nt: TGTGCCAGTAGTATTCGGGGGGCGGGACAGCCCCAGCATTTT
CDR3aa: CASSIRGAGQPQHF

abundance: .
v_gene: TRBV9
d_gene: TRBD1
j_gene: TRBJ2-2
CDR3nt: TGTGCCAGCAGTTTACCCGGGACAGGGGGCACCGGGGAGCTGTTTTTT
CDR3aa: CASSLPGTGGTGELFF

abundance: .
v_gene: TRBV29-1
d_gene: .
j_gene: TRBJ2-7
CDR3nt: TGCAGCGTTGAACCCGGGCCTCCCTACGAGCAGTACTTC
CDR3aa: CSVEPGPPYEQYF

abundance: .
v_gene: TRBV5-6
d_gene: TRBD1
j_gene: TRBJ1-5
CDR3nt: TGTGCCAGCAGCTTGGTTAAGGGACAGGTGGGCAATCAGCCCCAGCATTTT
CDR3aa: CASSLVKGQVGNQPQHF

abundance: .
v_gene: TRBV19
d_gene: .
j_gene: TRBJ1-5
CDR3nt: TGTGCCAGTAGTATAGGTGGGGTTTTGAATCAGCCCCAGCATTTT
CDR3aa: CASSIGGVLNQPQHF

abundance: .
v_gene: TRBV14
d_gene: .
j_gene: TRBJ2-7
CDR3nt: TGTGCCAGCAGCCAAGACGCTGTCTCCTACGAGCAGTACTTC
CDR3aa: CASSQDAVSYEQYF

abundance: .
v_gene: TRBV6-6
d_gene: TRBD1
j_gene: TRBJ1-5
CDR3nt: TGTGCCAGCAGCTGGGACAGAAGCAATCAGCCCCAGCATTTT
CDR3aa: CASSWDRSNQPQHF

abundance: .
v_gene: TRBV7-9
d_gene: .
j_gene: TRBJ2-3
CDR3nt: TGTGCCAGCAGCACCTTACTAGCAGATACGCAGTATTTT
CDR3aa: CASSTLLADTQYF

abundance: .
v_gene: TRBV18
d_gene: .
j_gene: TRBJ1-5
CDR3nt: TGTGCCAGCTCACCAGGGGGGGACCAGCCCCAGCATTTT
CDR3aa: CASSPGGDQPQHF

abundance: .
v_gene: TRBV4-1
d_gene: TRBD2
j_gene: TRBJ2-1
CDR3nt: TGCGCCAGCAGCCAACCGACTAGCGTTCCGGAGCAGTTCTTC
CDR3aa: CASSQPTSVPEQFF

abundance: .
v_gene: TRBV28
d_gene: .
j_gene: TRBJ2-6
CDR3nt: TGTGCCAGCAGTTTATCCTTCAGGGGTACTGGGGCCAACGTCCTGACTTTC
CDR3aa: CASSLSFRGTGANVLTF

abundance: .
v_gene: TRBV28
d_gene: TRBD1
j_gene: TRBJ2-7
CDR3nt: TGTGCCAGCAGAGGGCAGGGGGCTCGGACCTACGAGCAGTACTTC
CDR3aa: CASRGQGARTYEQYF

abundance: .
v_gene: TRBV3-1/TRBV3-2
d_gene: .
j_gene: TRBJ1-4
CDR3nt: TGTGCCAGCAGCCAAGGATGGAGTAGAAATGAAAAACTGTTTTTT
CDR3aa: CASSQGWSRNEKLFF

abundance: .
v_gene: TRBV27
d_gene: TRBD2
j_gene: TRBJ2-1
CDR3nt: TGTGCCAGCAGTTCCCAGCGGGAGGGATACAATGAGCAGTTCTTC
CDR3aa: CASSSQREGYNEQFF

abundance: .
v_gene: TRBV6-6
d_gene: .
j_gene: TRBJ2-1
CDR3nt: TGTGCCAGCAGTCGCCCAGGCATCGAAAGCTCCTACAATGAGCAGTTCTTC
CDR3aa: CASSRPGIESSYNEQFF

abundance: .
v_gene: TRBV14
d_gene: .
j_gene: TRBJ2-4
CDR3nt: TGTGCCAGCAGCCACGACTCTTTCGGAAAAAACATTCAGTACTTC
CDR3aa: CASSHDSFGKNIQYF

abundance: .
v_gene: TRBV28
d_gene: TRBD1
j_gene: TRBJ2-2
CDR3nt: TGTGCCAGCAGCAGAGGGACAGGGAGAGTCGGGGAGCTGTTTTTT
CDR3aa: CASSRGTGRVGELFF

abundance: .
v_gene: TRBV6-1
d_gene: .
j_gene: TRBJ2-1
CDR3nt: TGTGCCAGCAGTGAAGTTTTTGAGCCCGCCTCTGAGCAGTTCTTC
CDR3aa: CASSEVFEPASEQFF

abundance: .
v_gene: TRBV5-1
d_gene: TRBD1
j_gene: TRBJ2-1
CDR3nt: TGCGCCAGCAGCTACGGGACAGGGGCCATAGTCGAGCAGTTCTTC
CDR3aa: CASSYGTGAIVEQFF

abundance: .
v_gene: TRBV23-1
d_gene: .
j_gene: TRBJ1-5
CDR3nt: TGCGCCAGCAGTCGGACTGCCTTTTATAGCAATCAGCCCCAGCATTTT
CDR3aa: CASSRTAFYSNQPQHF

abundance: few
v_gene: TRBV27
d_gene: .
j_gene: TRBJ2-3
CDR3nt: TGTGCCAGCAGTTTTTCGGTGGGGAGCACAGATACGCAGTATTTT
CDR3aa: CASSFSVGSTDTQYF

abundance: .
v_gene: TRBV5-1
d_gene: TRBD1
j_gene: TRBJ2-7
CDR3nt: TGCGCCAGCAGCCCTATCCGGGACAGGGCCTACGAGCAGTACTTC
CDR3aa: CASSPIRDRAYEQYF

abundance: .
v_gene: TRBV28
d_gene: .
j_gene: TRBJ1-5
CDR3nt: TGTGCCAGCAGACCTACAGGGATGGGCAATCAGCCCCAGCATTTT
CDR3aa: CASRPTGMGNQPQHF

abundance: .
v_gene: TRBV28
d_gene: .
j_gene: TRBJ1-6
CDR3nt: TGTGCCAGCAGCCAGTTAAGGGCGGATTCACCCCTCCACTTT
CDR3aa: CASSQLRADSPLHF